One sample yielded the 19 T cell receptor beta chains listed below, sequenced in a study of graft-versus-host responses after intestinal transplantation. The repertoire was sequenced with immunoSEQ multiplex PCR; TCRdb's copy has only in-frame clones and lacks some. Counted here are about 69,000 clones, roughly 92% occurring once; the ten biggest clones make up 6.5% to 8.5%. The material was bone marrow, obtained 734 days after intestinal transplantation. The receptors here all came from a human patient who received an intestinal transplant, so some T cells may come from the graft donor.

V usage is TRBV2 and J usage is TRBJ2-3, with D unclear. Germline V gives CDR1 SNHLY, CDR2 FYNNEI. Trimming took off 5 bases at V and 2 bases at J, with 8 bases between the two ends. The length of the CDR3 is 13 residues. The CDR3 loop is CASSTDLTDTQYF. In DNA form, the CDR3 reads TGTGCCAGCAGTACGGACCTCACAGATACGCAGTATTTT.

The chain has TRBV7-9 and TRBJ1-2; TRBD1 is a possible D gene (5 bases). This CDR3 is built from 13 residues. Germline loops: CDR1 SEHNR, CDR2 FQNEAQ (reference sequence). The germline V and J ends were trimmed by 3 bases and 7 bases, with 12 bases remaining between them. CDR3 protein: CASSFEGPGGYTF. The CDR3 coding sequence is TGTGCCAGCAGCTTCGAGGGACCTGGTGGCTACACCTTC.

The chain links TRBV15 to TRBJ1-1; D remains ambiguous. The CDR3 has 13 amino acids. The germline CDR1 and CDR2 sequences are LNHNV and YYDKDF (reference sequence). The V end lost 1 base, the J end lost 1 base, and 4 bases lay between the germline ends. CDR3 sequence reads: CATSRAGNTEAFF. In DNA, the CDR3 is TGTGCCACCAGCAGAGCCGGGAACACTGAAGCTTTCTTT.

The rearrangement links TRBV6-1 to TRBJ1-1; 7 bases align to TRBD1. With 10 bases clipped from V and 5 bases from J, the junction kept 13 bases outside the gene matches. This CDR3 comprises 14 residues. Per the germline V gene, CDR1 is MNHNS and CDR2 is SASEGT. Written as DNA, the CDR3 is TGTGCCACCGAGACAGGGCGTAGTGGTACTGAAGCTTTCTTT. Protein sequence: CATETGRSGTEAFF.

On this clone itself: Other DNA sequences in the sample encode the same CDR3. The V call is TRBV12-5, the J call TRBJ1-1; perhaps TRBD1 as D (5 bases). The V gene's germline CDR1 is LGHNT and CDR2 FRNRAP. The CDR3 contains 16 residues. Deletions cut 5 bases from V and 1 base from J, with 17 bases between. The CDR3 region is CASGRPRDSSNTEAFF. CDR3 nucleotide sequence: TGTGCTAGTGGTCGCCCGAGGGACTCTTCGAACACTGAAGCTTTCTTT. The complete variable domain, with remaining parts taken from reference TRBV12-5 and TRBJ1-1, reads DARVTQTPRHKVTEMGQEVTMRCQPILGHNTVFWYRQTMMQGLELLAYFRNRAPLDDSGMPKDRFSAEMPDATLATLKIQPSEPRDSAVYFCASGRPRDSSNTEAFFGQGTRLTVV.

This chain uses TRBV28 with TRBJ2-6; D gene unclear. Trimming took off 7 bases at V and 4 bases at J, with 8 bases between the two ends. The germline V gene has CDR1 MDHEN and CDR2 SYDVKM. This CDR3 comprises 13 residues. DNA of the CDR3: TGTGCCAGCATTAAGGGAGGGGCCAACGTCCTGACTTTC. Translation gives CASIKGGANVLTF.

V gene TRBV6-6 combines with J gene TRBJ2-7; D remains unclear. Trimming left V 2 bases short and J 7 bases short, with 12 bases between. The germline V gene has CDR1 MNHNY and CDR2 SVGAGI (reference sequence). The CDR3 length is 13 residues. The CDR3 DNA sequence: TGTGCCAGCAGTTACGGCCCCGGGTTGGAGCAGTACTTC. Amino acid sequence: CASSYGPGLEQYF.

The chain employs TRBV10-1 and TRBJ2-3; 7 nucleotides line up with TRBD2. After removal of 6 bases from V and 4 bases from J, the junction contained 10 bases not matched to a gene. This CDR3 is 15 amino acids long. The germline CDR1 and CDR2 sequences are WNHNN and SYGVQD (reference sequence). The CDR3, as DNA: TGCGCCAGCAGCTTTTCGGGGGGAGGCGCAGATACGCAGTATTTT. Translating it yields CASSFSGGGADTQYF.

The chain has TRBV5-5 and TRBJ1-3; 7 bases are shared with TRBD1. This CDR3 spans 16 amino acids. CDR1 is SGHKS and CDR2 is YYEKEE in the germline V gene (reference sequence). Trimming at V came to 3 bases and at J to 4 bases, leaving 10 bases not matched to a gene. The CDR3 sequence is CASSSAGQEFGNTIYF. CDR3 in DNA: TGTGCCAGCAGCTCCGCAGGACAGGAATTCGGAAACACCATATATTTT.

The chain uses TRBV7-3 and TRBJ2-1, with 9 positions matching TRBD2. Germline lookup yields CDR1 SGHTA and CDR2 FQGTGA. This CDR3 is built from 15 residues. With 2 bases clipped from V and 3 bases from J, the junction kept 2 bases outside the gene matches. The CDR3 sequence is CASSLSSGNYNEQFF. The CDR3 DNA follows: TGTGCCAGCAGCTTATCTAGCGGGAACTACAATGAGCAGTTCTTC.

The rearrangement links TRBV25-1 to TRBJ2-7; D is perhaps TRBD2 (6 bases). The V and J ends lost 4 bases and 2 bases respectively, with 12 bases between them. This CDR3 contains 14 residues. Germline V lookup: CDR1 MGHDK, CDR2 SYGVNS. The CDR3 DNA sequence: TGTGCCAGCAGTGTAAGCGGGCAGACCTACGAGCAGTACTTC. Translating it yields CASSVSGQTYEQYF.

The J gene is TRBJ2-5, the V gene TRBV6-1; 10 bases are shared with TRBD2. CDR3 length: 15 amino acids. Trimming cost V 6 bases and J 5 bases; bases outside gene matches: 9. Germline V gives CDR1 MNHNS, CDR2 SASEGT. CDR3 bases: TGTGCCAGCAGACCGGTTAGCGGGGGGCCTGAGACCCAGTACTTC. This translates into CASRPVSGGPETQYF.

The chain has TRBV11-3 and TRBJ2-2; 8 bases are shared with TRBD1. CDR3 length: 16 residues. With 0 bases clipped from V and 5 bases from J, the junction kept 5 bases outside the gene matches. Per germline, CDR1 SGHNT and CDR2 YENEEA. The CDR3 region is CASSLDHGTGTGELFF. Here the CDR3 DNA reads TGTGCCAGCAGCTTAGACCATGGGACAGGTACCGGGGAGCTGTTTTTT.

The J gene is TRBJ1-2, the V gene TRBV10-3; D not certain. Trimming removed 6 bases from V and 7 bases from J, with 15 bases in between. Looked up from germline, CDR1 is ENHRY and CDR2 is SYGVKD. The CDR3 is made up of 13 amino acids. CDR3 amino acids: CAIREEVGSGYTF. The CDR3 nucleotides are TGTGCCATCAGGGAGGAGGTAGGATCTGGCTACACCTTC.

This clone was recorded once. This rearrangement joins TRBV5-1 to TRBJ1-2; D is uncertain. This CDR3 contains 14 residues. Germline V gene lookup returns CDR1 SGHRS and CDR2 YFSETQ. Trimming removed 4 bases at V and 8 bases at J, with 18 bases between. DNA of the CDR3: TGCGCCAGCAGCCCGGAGTTTCCGCCGCGGGGCTACACCTTC. Translating gives CASSPEFPPRGYTF.

V gene TRBV7-3 combines with J gene TRBJ2-1, with a tentative D call TRBD2 (5 bases). Germline V lookup: CDR1 SGHTA, CDR2 FQGTGA. The ends were cut back, 5 bases at V and 9 bases at J, with 17 bases in the middle. This CDR3 is 14 amino acids long. CDR3 DNA sequence: TGTGCCAGCAGCCTAAGGGCCGGGAAGGGTGAGCAGTTCTTC. Its translation: CASSLRAGKGEQFF.

The genes are TRBV5-6 and TRBJ1-1; 9 positions agree with TRBD1. The CDR3 totals 15 residues. Germline CDR1 reads SGHDT; CDR2 reads YYEEEE. Trimming at V came to 5 bases and at J to 5 bases, leaving 10 bases not matched to a gene. CDR3 amino acids: CASSLLPGTGTEAFF. CDR3 DNA: TGTGCCAGCAGTTTGTTACCCGGGACAGGGACTGAAGCTTTCTTT.

The chain combines TRBV4-1 with TRBJ1-5; the D is unclear. In germline, CDR1 is MGHRA, CDR2 YSYEKL. The CDR3 length is 14 residues. Trimming cost V 1 base and J 7 bases, with 11 bases left between them. This CDR3 reads CASSQVTETQPQHF. The CDR3 coding sequence is TGCGCCAGCAGCCAAGTAACCGAAACACAGCCCCAGCATTTT.

This sequence joins TRBV19 and TRBJ2-1, with 13 bases that match TRBD2. With V trimmed by 5 bases and J by 3 bases, 1 base remained unmatched. Germline loops: CDR1 LNHDA, CDR2 SQIVND (reference sequence). The CDR3 length is 15 residues. The CDR3 sequence: CASSWTSGSYNEQFF. The CDR3 nucleotides are TGTGCCAGTAGTTGGACTAGCGGGAGCTACAATGAGCAGTTCTTC.